This T cell receptor beta chain was observed in a study of T cell repertoires in cytomegalovirus infection. Study-wide points: Clonotype analysis showed dominance of the ex vivo response by HLA-C-restricted CMV-specific TCR beta clonotypes.

MiXCR, applied by TCRdb to the reads, yields one record per CDR3 protein. The sample lists 750,000 to 900,000 distinct CDR3 sequences, around 29% seen once, with roughly 14% in the top ten. This CDR3 spans 13 amino acids. Germline CDR1 reads MNHEY; CDR2 reads SMNVEV (reference sequence). V was clipped by 1 base and J by 6 bases, with 6 bases between them. On this clonotype itself: Its antigen is still unknown.

The receptor was isolated from a human donor in good health (CMV status not recorded). Some clones in this sample may be carry-over from other donors' samples. The chain is built from TRBV27 and TRBJ2-2; D is perhaps TRBD2 (6 bases). Sequencing was performed on cultured CD8+ T cells from PBMCs, taken from culture after CMV antigen stimulation. The CDR3 loop reads CASSLWGAGELFF. CDR3 sequence (DNA): TGTGCCAGCAGTTTATGGGGGGCCGGGGAGCTGTTTTTT.